The 18 T cell receptor beta chains listed next were all sequenced from one sample in a study of blood T cell repertoires in COVID-19 (dated by TCRdb to the early 2020s). The library was prepared using the immunoSEQ multiplex PCR assay. Imported from immuneACCESS, the table was reduced by TCRdb to in-frame sequences with V and J called. These copies leave out some clones; in studies compared against another copy, an unresolved V gene accounts for under half, and the cause of the remainder is not known. Across this sample there are 70,000 to 95,000 clones, with 75% to 95% seen only once. The ten largest clones capture roughly 3.9% of the sample. The specimen was peripheral blood. Source of these receptors: a woman in her 50s in a cohort sampled during active COVID-19.

The V and J genes are TRBV7-9 and TRBJ2-7, with a weak D call TRBD1 (5 bases). The germline gives CDR1 SEHNR, CDR2 FQNEAQ (reference sequence). V was pared by 6 bases and J by 1 base, with 22 bases between. The CDR3 has 17 residues. CDR3 DNA: TGTGCCAGCAGTCCCCCAAGTCCAGGGCTACCGTCCTACGAGCAGTACTTC. Amino acids: CASSPPSPGLPSYEQYF. The variable domain in full, with the rest retrieved from reference TRBV7-9 and TRBJ2-7, is DTGVSQNPRHKITKRGQNVTFRCDPISEHNRLYWYRQTLGQGPEFLTYFQNEAQLEKSRLLSDRFSAERPKGSFSTLEIQRTEQGDSAMYLCASSPPSPGLPSYEQYFGPGTRLTVT.

This rearrangement joins TRBV27 to TRBJ2-1; 14 bases align to TRBD2. The CDR3 is made up of 15 amino acids. The V gene end was trimmed by 5 bases and the J gene end by 14 bases; junction bases not matched to a gene: 11. Per germline, CDR1 MNHEY and CDR2 SMNVEV (reference sequence). The CDR3 DNA follows: TGTGCCAGCAGTCGCGGACTAGCGGGAGGAATTGGGGAGTTCTTC. Its translation is CASSRGLAGGIGEFF.

The V and J genes are TRBV9 and TRBJ2-3; 9 bases line up with TRBD2. The CDR3 extends over 14 amino acids. Trimming removed 4 bases from V and 3 bases from J; junction bases left unmatched: 3. Looked up from germline, CDR1 is SGDLS and CDR2 is YYNGEE. This CDR3 is CASSRAGGTDTQYF. DNA for the CDR3: TGTGCCAGCAGCCGGGCGGGGGGGACAGATACGCAGTATTTT. Looking up the rest from reference TRBV9 and TRBJ2-3 gives the full variable domain: DSGVTQTPKHLITATGQRVTLRCSPRSGDLSVYWYQQSLDQGLQFLIQYYNGEERAKGNILERFSAQQFPDLHSELNLSSLELGDSALYFCASSRAGGTDTQYFGPGTRLTVL.

This clone was counted only a few times. The J gene is TRBJ1-6, the V gene TRBV19, with TRBD1 matching over 9 bases. CDR1 and CDR2 (germline): LNHDA, SQIVND (reference sequence). The CDR3 consists of 15 residues. The V segment lost 4 bases and the J segment 6 bases; nucleotides outside the gene matches: 4. The CDR3 DNA sequence: TGTGCCAGTAGTACAGGACAGGGGTTTAATTCACCCCTCCACTTT. Its protein product is CASSTGQGFNSPLHF.

V gene TRBV7-9 combines with J gene TRBJ1-1, with D unclear. The CDR3 extends over 12 amino acids. The V gene's germline CDR1 is SEHNR and CDR2 FQNEAQ (reference sequence). Trimming left V 5 bases short and J 8 bases short, with 12 bases between. In DNA, the CDR3 is TGTGCCAGCAGCCTACCGGGAGGAGAAGCTTTCTTT. This sequence encodes CASSLPGGEAFF.

J is TRBJ2-7 and V is TRBV5-1; the match to TRBD2 covers 10 bases. V lost 3 bases, J lost 1 base, and 1 base stayed unmatched. This CDR3 region has 14 residues. The germline V gene has CDR1 SGHRS and CDR2 YFSETQ. CDR3 sequence reads: CASSSSGGSYEQYF. The CDR3 nucleotides read TGCGCCAGCAGCTCTAGCGGGGGTTCCTACGAGCAGTACTTC.

The V gene is TRBV18, the J gene TRBJ2-2; 10 nucleotides align to TRBD1. The CDR3 covers 17 residues. Germline V gives CDR1 KGHSH, CDR2 LQKENI. The ends lost 1 base at V and 7 bases at J; junction bases unmatched: 9. CDR3 region: CASSPLVTGGANGELFF. The CDR3, as DNA: TGTGCCAGCTCACCACTTGTGACAGGGGGCGCGAACGGGGAGCTGTTTTTT.

This clone was seen just once. J is TRBJ1-2 and V is TRBV5-1, with TRBD1 matching over 9 bases. The germline V gene has CDR1 SGHRS and CDR2 YFSETQ. The length of the CDR3 is 14 residues. After removal of 4 bases from V and 6 bases from J, the junction contained 7 bases not matched to a gene. The CDR3 nucleotides read TGCGCCAGCAGCAAGGGACAGGGAGGTCATGGCTACACCTTC. Its translation: CASSKGQGGHGYTF. The entire variable domain, with the rest obtained from reference TRBV5-1 and TRBJ1-2, is as follows: KAGVTQTPRYLIKTRGQQVTLSCSPISGHRSVSWYQQTPGQGLQFLFEYFSETQRNKGNFPGRFSGRQFSNSRSEMNVSTLELGDSALYLCASSKGQGGHGYTFGSGTRLTVV.

This sequence joins TRBV2 and TRBJ1-2; 7 bases are a match to TRBD1. CDR3 size: 11 residues. Germline V gene data show CDR1 as SNHLY and CDR2 as FYNNEI. Trimming at V came to 6 bases and at J to 5 bases, leaving 0 bases not matched to a gene. This CDR3 is CASRGQYGYTF. The CDR3 nucleotides read TGTGCCAGCAGGGGACAGTATGGCTACACCTTC.

This chain uses TRBV5-1 with TRBJ1-1; D not certain. The length of the CDR3 is 15 residues. Germline CDR1 SGHRS, CDR2 YFSETQ. V was shortened by 0 bases and J by 0 bases, with 9 bases between the two germline ends. The CDR3: CASSLDSVMNTEAFF. The CDR3 DNA reads as TGCGCCAGCAGCTTGGACTCCGTAATGAACACTGAAGCTTTCTTT.

This clone appeared once. This chain joins TRBV6-5 and TRBJ1-2; 8 bases agree with TRBD1. V lost 5 bases, J lost 6 bases, and 8 bases stayed unmatched. Germline values: CDR1 MNHEY, CDR2 SVGAGI. The CDR3 length is 14 residues. DNA for the CDR3: TGTGCCAGCAGTCGGCTACAGGGGGGGAATGGCTACACCTTC. Translation gives CASSRLQGGNGYTF.

The chain links TRBV7-9 to TRBJ2-6; D may be TRBD2 (6 bases). The CDR3 spans 19 residues. V lost 5 bases and J 2 bases, leaving 22 bases between the germline ends. Germline V gene sequence: CDR1 SEHNR, CDR2 FQNEAQ (reference sequence). As DNA, the CDR3 is TGTGCCAGCAGCCTCGGCGGGACTTTAGGGGTCGCTGGGGCCAACGTCCTGACTTTC. Translating gives CASSLGGTLGVAGANVLTF.

With regard to this clone: A read error may account for a junction end that differs from germline. The J gene is TRBJ1-4, the V gene TRBV20-1; D not resolved. Germline V CDR1 and CDR2: DFQATT, SNEGSKA (reference sequence). This CDR3 comprises 8 residues. This CDR3 reads CSADNNRF. CDR3 in DNA: TGCAGTGCTGACAACAATCGTTTT.

This clone was observed a few times. The chain joins TRBV18 to TRBJ1-5, with no clear D. There are 13 residues in the CDR3. Germline loops: CDR1 KGHSH, CDR2 LQKENI. V dropped 6 bases and J dropped 0 bases, with 6 bases sitting between them. CDR3 DNA sequence: TGTGCCAGCTCCCCGAGTAGCAATCAGCCCCAGCATTTT. Translation: CASSPSSNQPQHF. Together with reference TRBV18 and TRBJ1-5, the CDR3 gives the full variable domain: NAGVMQNPRHLVRRRGQEARLRCSPMKGHSHVYWYRQLPEEGLKFMVYLQKENIIDESGMPKERFSAEFPKEGPSILRIQQVVRGDSAAYFCASSPSSNQPQHFGDGTRLSIL.

The gene calls are TRBV12-3 or TRBV12-4 and TRBJ2-4; D possibly corresponds to TRBD1 (5 bases). Trimming took 6 bases from V and 0 from J, leaving 6 bases between them. This CDR3 region has 13 residues. The CDR3 here is CASRGLAKNIQYF. The CDR3 DNA is TGTGCCAGCAGGGGGCTAGCCAAAAACATTCAGTACTTC.

The chain carries TRBV24-1 and TRBJ2-1; 10 bases are shared with TRBD2. Looked up from germline, CDR1 is KGHDR and CDR2 is SFDVKD. The CDR3 runs 17 residues. With V trimmed by 4 bases and J by 8 bases, 13 bases remained unmatched. The CDR3 reads CATSECDLAGVFHEQFF. The CDR3 coding sequence is TGTGCCACCAGTGAATGCGATCTAGCGGGAGTTTTCCATGAGCAGTTCTTC.

The gene calls are TRBV2 and TRBJ2-7; D not certain. The CDR3 totals 12 residues. Germline CDR1 SNHLY, CDR2 FYNNEI. The V gene lost 3 bases and the J gene lost 3 bases, with 6 bases spanning the gap. The CDR3 loop is CASSDYSYEQYF. CDR3 nucleotides: TGTGCCAGCAGTGACTACAGCTACGAGCAGTACTTC.

V is TRBV19 and J is TRBJ2-7; D might be TRBD1 (6 bases). CDR3 length: 13 amino acids. Trimming stripped 11 bases from V and 5 bases from J, with 19 bases between. CDR1 and CDR2 (germline): LNHDA, SQIVND (reference sequence). The CDR3 region has the DNA TGTGCCGCAGCTCAGGGGAACAGTAACGAGCAGTACTTC. It encodes CAAAQGNSNEQYF.